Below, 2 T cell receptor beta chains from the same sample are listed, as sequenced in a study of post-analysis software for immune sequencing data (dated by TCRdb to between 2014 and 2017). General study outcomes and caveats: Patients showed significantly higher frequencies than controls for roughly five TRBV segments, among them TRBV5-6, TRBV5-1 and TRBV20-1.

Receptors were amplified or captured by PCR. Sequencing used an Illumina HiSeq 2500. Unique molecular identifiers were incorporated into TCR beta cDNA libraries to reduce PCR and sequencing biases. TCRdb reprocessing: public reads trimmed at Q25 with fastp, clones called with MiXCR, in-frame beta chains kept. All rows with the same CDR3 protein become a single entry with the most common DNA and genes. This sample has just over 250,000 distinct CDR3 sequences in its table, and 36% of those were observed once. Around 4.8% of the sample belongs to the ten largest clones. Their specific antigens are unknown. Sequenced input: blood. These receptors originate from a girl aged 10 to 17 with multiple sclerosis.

In DNA, the CDR3 is TGTGCCAGCAGACCGAAGAGCTCTGGGGCCAACGTCCTGACTTTC. It specifies CASRPKSSGANVLTF. The rearrangement links TRBV6-5 to TRBJ2-6, with unresolved D. The CDR3 is 15 amino acids. Germline V gene data show CDR1 as MNHEY and CDR2 as SVGAGI. V shed 6 bases and J shed 0 bases, with 9 bases lying between them.

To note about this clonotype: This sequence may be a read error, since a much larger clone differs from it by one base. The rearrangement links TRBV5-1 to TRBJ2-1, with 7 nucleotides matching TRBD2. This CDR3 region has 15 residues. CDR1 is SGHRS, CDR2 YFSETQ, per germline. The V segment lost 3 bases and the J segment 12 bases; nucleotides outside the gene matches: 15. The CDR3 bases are TGCGCCAGCAGCTCCCGGGCGGGAGCCGACCTTGGGCAGTTCTTC. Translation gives CASSSRAGADLGQFF.